The rows below give T cell receptor beta chains drawn from one sample of a study of T cells in Graves' hyperthyroidism and ophthalmopathy. TCRdb re-called the multiplex PCR reads through MiXCR, storing one row per CDR3 protein. The sample records approximately 520,000 distinct CDR3 sequences, about a fifth being singletons. Source material: blood. All receptors come from a young man with Graves' hyperthyroidism. CDR3s include the opening cysteine and the closing phenylalanine or tryptophan. The order of the fields is CDR3 DNA, CDR3 protein, D gene, V gene, J gene, clone size. A D gene is named only where the DNA matches it firmly. Size is omitted from some rows. Given values are once, few, many or a class for expanded clones.

TGTGCCAGCAGCTACGGGCTCTCTGAAGCTTTCTTT	CASSYGLSEAFF	.	TRBV5-4	TRBJ1-1	few
TGTGCCAGTACTAGGACAGGGAGCAACTATGGCTACACCTTC	CASTRTGSNYGYTF	TRBD1	TRBV19	TRBJ1-2	many
TGCAGCGTCACCTGGGAGCGGGGGGTCGCGAAGCAGTACTTC	CSVTWERGVAKQYF	TRBD2	TRBV29-1	TRBJ2-7	few
TGTGCCAGCACCAGGACAGGGAGCTATGGCTACACCTTC	CASTRTGSYGYTF	TRBD1	TRBV6-1	TRBJ1-2	.
TGTGCCAGCAGCCAGACTAGCGGGGGAGTCTGGCAGTACTTC	CASSQTSGGVWQYF	TRBD2	TRBV7-6	TRBJ2-7	many
TGTGCCAGCAGTGATGGGACATTCCACGAAGAGACCCAGTACTTC	CASSDGTFHEETQYF	.	TRBV25-1	TRBJ2-5	many
TGCGCCACCAGCCTAGGTCCCGCTACCGAGCAGTACTTC	CATSLGPATEQYF	.	TRBV10-1	TRBJ2-7	.
TGTGCCAGCAGCCCCCTAAGTACTCCTATGCACGAGCAGTACTTC	CASSPLSTPMHEQYF	.	TRBV9	TRBJ2-7	.
TGTGCCAGCAGCTTAGGTCCACGGGACAGAAACCTCTATGGCTACACCTTC	CASSLGPRDRNLYGYTF	TRBD1	TRBV11-2	TRBJ1-2	.
TGTGCCAGCAGTGAGCGGCGGGGGGGGAACACTGAAGCTTTCTTT	CASSERRGGNTEAFF	.	TRBV2	TRBJ1-1	.
TGTGCCAGCAGCCCAATGGGGCAGGGGGACACTGAAGCTTTCTTT	CASSPMGQGDTEAFF	TRBD1	TRBV7-6	TRBJ1-1	many
TGTGCCAGCAGTGGGGGACAGGCCTCCATCAAGTCCCAGCATTTT	CASSGGQASIKSQHF	TRBD1	TRBV2	TRBJ1-5	.
TGTGCCAGCAGTTTATGGCAGGGTATCAACGAGCAGTACTTC	CASSLWQGINEQYF	.	TRBV28	TRBJ2-7	many
TGTGCCACCAAGGCGGGCGGCCGGCAACAGTACTTC	CATKAGGRQQYF	.	TRBV28	TRBJ2-7	many
TGTGCCAGCAGTTTCCTGGCGGGTCACACTGAAGCTTTCTTT	CASSFLAGHTEAFF	.	TRBV28	TRBJ1-1	many
TGCAGTGCTAGATTCCGGGGGGCCAACACTGAAGCTTTCTTT	CSARFRGANTEAFF	.	TRBV20-1	TRBJ1-1	.
TGTGCCACCAGCAGCAGACGAGGACAGGGGGCGAATCAGCCCCAGCATTTT	CATSSRRGQGANQPQHF	TRBD1	TRBV15	TRBJ1-5	many
TGTGCCAGCAGTGAAACCCGAAGGACAAACGGACATGACTACACCTTC	CASSETRRTNGHDYTF	.	TRBV6-1	TRBJ1-2	.
TGTGCCAGCAGTTTAGGCAGGTCCGGTCAGCCCCAGCATTTT	CASSLGRSGQPQHF	.	TRBV27	TRBJ1-5	many
TGTGCCAGCAGTTTAGGGAAAAGTTATCGTACTGAAGCTTTCTTT	CASSLGKSYRTEAFF	.	TRBV12-3/TRBV12-4	TRBJ1-1	few
TGTGCCAGCAGCTTATTAGACGGCGGGACCCACTCCTACGATCAGTACTTC	CASSLLDGGTHSYDQYF	.	TRBV11-2	TRBJ2-7	.
TGTGCCAGCAGTCCCCAGGGGAGCATTCAGTACTTC	CASSPQGSIQYF	.	TRBV28	TRBJ2-4	many
TGTGCCAGCAGCCCACTCCGTACAGGGTTGCGGGCCGGGGAGCTGTTTTTT	CASSPLRTGLRAGELFF	.	TRBV11-1	TRBJ2-2	many
TGCAGCGTCGAGGGGGATGAAGCTTTCTTT	CSVEGDEAFF	.	TRBV29-1	TRBJ1-1	many
TGTGCCTGGAGTGTGATGAACACTGAAGCTTTCTTT	CAWSVMNTEAFF	.	TRBV30	TRBJ1-1	many
TGTGCCTGGAGCCCACCAAGGGTTAGCCAGGTGTTCTACGAGCAGTACTTC	CAWSPPRVSQVFYEQYF	.	TRBV30	TRBJ2-7	once
TGCAGTGCCGGGTCCGAGCAGTACTTC	CSAGSEQYF	.	TRBV20-1	TRBJ2-7	.
TGCGCCAGCAGCTTCGGGGGAGGACACCGACAAGAGACCCAGTACTTC	CASSFGGGHRQETQYF	.	TRBV5-1	TRBJ2-5	few
TGCGCCAGCAGCCAAGAGCCAGCGGGGAGCCAAGAGACCCAGTACTTC	CASSQEPAGSQETQYF	TRBD2	TRBV4-1	TRBJ2-5	many
TGTGCCAGCATGGAACGGGGGGTTGGGACCCAGTACTTC	CASMERGVGTQYF	TRBD2	TRBV6-5	TRBJ2-5	many
TGTGCCAGCAGCCAAGAAGGACAGTTGCTCCAAGAGACCCAGTACTTC	CASSQEGQLLQETQYF	.	TRBV3-1	TRBJ2-5	few
TGCAGTGCTAAACTCTATGGCTCCTACGAGCAGTACTTC	CSAKLYGSYEQYF	.	TRBV20-1	TRBJ2-7	many
TGTGCCAGCAGCCCCCAGGGGTCGACAGGGATGAGGAACACTGAAGCTTTCTTT	CASSPQGSTGMRNTEAFF	TRBD1	TRBV9	TRBJ1-1	.
TGTGCCAGCAGCTTAGCACCGGAAAACTATGGCTACACCTTC	CASSLAPENYGYTF	.	TRBV11-2	TRBJ1-2	many
TGTGCCAGCGCTAGTACCGTGTACGAGCAGTACTTC	CASASTVYEQYF	.	TRBV27	TRBJ2-7	.
TGTGCCACCAGTGCAACCACAGGCGTGCAGTACTTC	CATSATTGVQYF	.	TRBV24-1	TRBJ2-7	many
TGCAGTGCGCTGCAGGGGCCGAGCAATCAGCCCCAGCATTTT	CSALQGPSNQPQHF	.	TRBV20-1	TRBJ1-5	.
TGTGCCAGCAGCCGGCCGGGGACAGGCTCCTACGAGCAGTACTTC	CASSRPGTGSYEQYF	TRBD1	TRBV6-2/TRBV6-3	TRBJ2-7	.
TGTGCCAGCTCTATCGGTTGGGAGACCCAGTACTTC	CASSIGWETQYF	.	TRBV2	TRBJ2-5	many
TGTGCCAGCAGTTCCAGGGCTTTAGGCAATCAGCCCCAGCATTTT	CASSSRALGNQPQHF	.	TRBV28	TRBJ1-5	many
TGTGCCAGTACTTTTGGGGCTGGAAACACCATATATTTT	CASTFGAGNTIYF	.	TRBV19	TRBJ1-3	many
TGTGCCACCAGTGATCGGACAGCCTTGGGCTACACCTTC	CATSDRTALGYTF	.	TRBV24-1	TRBJ1-2	many
TGTGCCATCATGGGGGGCGGCAGTGCTGAAGCTAACTATGGCTACACCTTC	CAIMGGGSAEANYGYTF	.	TRBV10-3	TRBJ1-2	many
TGCGCCAGCAGCTTGGAGTACAGTTACGAGCAGTACTTC	CASSLEYSYEQYF	.	TRBV5-1	TRBJ2-7	many
TGTGCCAGCAGCCAAGAACGGGGACTGAGCGGGGAGCTGTTTTTT	CASSQERGLSGELFF	.	TRBV3-1	TRBJ2-2	.
TGTGCCAGCAGTTTAGACTTTAATTCACCCCTCCACTTT	CASSLDFNSPLHF	.	TRBV12-3/TRBV12-4	TRBJ1-6	many
TGTGCCAGCAGCCCCCCACGGGGGCTGAACACTGAAGCTTTCTTT	CASSPPRGLNTEAFF	.	TRBV6-1	TRBJ1-1	few
TGTGCCACCAGTGATGGCAGCACTAACTATGGCTACACCTTC	CATSDGSTNYGYTF	.	TRBV24-1	TRBJ1-2	.
TGTGCCAGCACCCAGTTTTCGGAGCCCGGGGAGCTGTTTTTT	CASTQFSEPGELFF	.	TRBV12-3/TRBV12-4	TRBJ2-2	few
TGCGCCAGCAGCCTACTTGGGCGCCAGGGGACCCAGTACTTC	CASSLLGRQGTQYF	.	TRBV4-1	TRBJ2-5	many
TGCAGCGCTTCAGGGGGGGGTGGCTACACCTTC	CSASGGGGYTF	TRBD1	TRBV29-1	TRBJ1-2	many
TGTGCCACCAAAAAGGCAGGGGAGGACACTGAAGCTTTCTTT	CATKKAGEDTEAFF	.	TRBV24-1	TRBJ1-1	.
TGTGCCAGCAGTCCCGGGGGTCAGGGAGGAATCCATGGCTACACCTTC	CASSPGGQGGIHGYTF	.	TRBV25-1	TRBJ1-2	many